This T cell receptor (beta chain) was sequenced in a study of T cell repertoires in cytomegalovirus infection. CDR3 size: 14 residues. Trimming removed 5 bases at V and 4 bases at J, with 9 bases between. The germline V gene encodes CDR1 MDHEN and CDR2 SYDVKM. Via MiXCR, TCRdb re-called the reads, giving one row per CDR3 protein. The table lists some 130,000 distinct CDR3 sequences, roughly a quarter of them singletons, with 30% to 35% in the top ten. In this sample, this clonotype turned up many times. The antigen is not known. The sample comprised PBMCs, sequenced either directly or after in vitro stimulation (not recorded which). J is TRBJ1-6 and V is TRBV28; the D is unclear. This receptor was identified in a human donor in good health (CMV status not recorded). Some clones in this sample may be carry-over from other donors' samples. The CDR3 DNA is TGTGCCAGCAGTGTCTCGGGATATAATTCACCCCTCCACTTT. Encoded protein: CASSVSGYNSPLHF.